This entry is about one T cell receptor beta chain. The antigen is unknown. The sample originates from a study of T-cell reconstitution after alpha-beta-depleted transplantation in children. Study results and limitations: Approximately two months post-transplant, alpha-beta T cells reportedly originated from several hundred expanded graft clones. It was surviving recipient T cells and thymic progenitors that gave some patients high TCRbeta diversity at day 60.

Per the germline V gene, CDR1 is MNHEY and CDR2 is SMNVEV (reference sequence). Trimming left V 10 bases short and J 2 bases short, with 15 bases between. The CDR3 runs 14 residues. Preparing the TCRbeta library involved the use of unique molecular identifiers. TCRdb re-called the PCR reads with MiXCR, one entry per CDR3 protein. The sample contains roughly 570,000 distinct CDR3 sequences, roughly a quarter of which appear only once. The input for sequencing was PBMCs, taken before TCRalphabeta/CD19-depleted stem cell transplant. This sequence was found in a boy under two years old with Wiskott-Aldrich syndrome, due to receive a stem cell transplant. The chain links TRBV27 to TRBJ2-4; D unclear. CDR3 sequence reads: CATSNRLSKNIQYF. The CDR3 region has the DNA TGTGCCACTTCTAACCGTCTGTCCAAAAACATTCAGTACTTC.